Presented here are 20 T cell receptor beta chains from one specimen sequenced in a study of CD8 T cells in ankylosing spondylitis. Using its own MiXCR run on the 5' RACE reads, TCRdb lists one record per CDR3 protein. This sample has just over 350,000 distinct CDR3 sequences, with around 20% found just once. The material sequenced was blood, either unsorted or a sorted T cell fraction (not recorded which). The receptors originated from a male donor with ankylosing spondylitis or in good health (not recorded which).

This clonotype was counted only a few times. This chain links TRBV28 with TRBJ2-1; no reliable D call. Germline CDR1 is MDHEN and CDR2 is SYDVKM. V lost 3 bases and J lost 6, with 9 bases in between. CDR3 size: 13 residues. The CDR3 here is CASSFLRTNEQFF. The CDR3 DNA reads TGTGCCAGCAGTTTCTTACGGACCAATGAGCAGTTCTTC.

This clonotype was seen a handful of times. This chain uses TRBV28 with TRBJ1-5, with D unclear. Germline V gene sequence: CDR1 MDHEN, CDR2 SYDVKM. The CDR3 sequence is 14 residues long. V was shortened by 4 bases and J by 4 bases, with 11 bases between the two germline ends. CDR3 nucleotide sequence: TGTGCCAGCAGTTCCTCGACGGGGAATCAGCCCCAGCATTTT. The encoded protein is CASSSSTGNQPQHF.

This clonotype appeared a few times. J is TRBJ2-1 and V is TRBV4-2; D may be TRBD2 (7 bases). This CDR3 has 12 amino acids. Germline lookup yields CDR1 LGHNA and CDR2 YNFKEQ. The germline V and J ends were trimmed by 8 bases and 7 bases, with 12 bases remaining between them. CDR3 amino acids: CASGGARNEQFF. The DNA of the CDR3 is TGTGCCAGCGGGGGGGCTCGGAATGAGCAGTTCTTC.

For the CDR3, the DNA is TGCAGCGTTGTGCCCCCGGGACCTATCGACGAGCAGTACTTC. Encoded protein: CSVVPPGPIDEQYF. V is TRBV29-1 and J is TRBJ2-7; D might be TRBD1 or TRBD2, each matching 5 bases. Germline CDR1 reads SQVTM; CDR2 reads ANQGSEA. This CDR3 contains 14 residues. V lost 4 bases to trimming and J lost 5 bases, with 18 bases between them.

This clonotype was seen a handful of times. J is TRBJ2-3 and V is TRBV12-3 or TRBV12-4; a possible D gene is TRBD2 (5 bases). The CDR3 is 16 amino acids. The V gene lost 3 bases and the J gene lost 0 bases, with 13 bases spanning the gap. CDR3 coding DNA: TGTGCCAGCAGTTTGGCGGAGGACCCTAGCACAGATACGCAGTATTTT. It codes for CASSLAEDPSTDTQYF.

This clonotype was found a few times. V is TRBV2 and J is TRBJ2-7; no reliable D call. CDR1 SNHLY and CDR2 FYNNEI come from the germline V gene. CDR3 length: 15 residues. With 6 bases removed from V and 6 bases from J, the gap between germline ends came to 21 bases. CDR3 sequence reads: CASRPPGGREVEQYF. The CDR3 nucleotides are TGTGCCAGCAGGCCCCCGGGTGGTCGAGAGGTCGAGCAGTACTTC.

CDR3 loop: CASSLAARVGFSTDTQYF. The CDR3 DNA reads as TGTGCCAGCAGTTTAGCAGCCAGGGTGGGGTTTAGCACAGATACGCAGTATTTT. V gene TRBV12-3 or TRBV12-4 combines with J gene TRBJ2-3, with D tentatively TRBD1 (5 bases). The CDR3 totals 18 residues. V lost 0 bases and J lost 0, with 16 bases in between.

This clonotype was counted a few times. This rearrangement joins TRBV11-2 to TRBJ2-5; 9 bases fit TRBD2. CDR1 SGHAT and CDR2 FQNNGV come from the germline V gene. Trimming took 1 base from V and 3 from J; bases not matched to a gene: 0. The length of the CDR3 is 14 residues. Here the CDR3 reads CASSLGGGEETQYF. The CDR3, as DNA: TGTGCCAGCAGCTTAGGCGGGGGGGAAGAGACCCAGTACTTC.

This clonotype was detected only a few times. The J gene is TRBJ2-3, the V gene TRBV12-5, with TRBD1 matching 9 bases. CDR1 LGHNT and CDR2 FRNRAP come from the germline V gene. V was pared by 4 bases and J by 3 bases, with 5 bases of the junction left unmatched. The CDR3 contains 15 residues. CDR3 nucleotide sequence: TGTGCTAGTGGTTCAACGACAGGGGGAACAGATACGCAGTATTTT. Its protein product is CASGSTTGGTDTQYF.

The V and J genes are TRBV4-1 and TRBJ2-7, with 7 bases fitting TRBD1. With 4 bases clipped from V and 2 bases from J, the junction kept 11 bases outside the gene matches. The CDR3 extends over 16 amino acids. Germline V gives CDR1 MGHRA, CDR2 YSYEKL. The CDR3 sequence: CASSRGRQGGTYEQYF. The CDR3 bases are TGCGCCAGCAGCCGAGGAAGACAGGGCGGAACCTACGAGCAGTACTTC.

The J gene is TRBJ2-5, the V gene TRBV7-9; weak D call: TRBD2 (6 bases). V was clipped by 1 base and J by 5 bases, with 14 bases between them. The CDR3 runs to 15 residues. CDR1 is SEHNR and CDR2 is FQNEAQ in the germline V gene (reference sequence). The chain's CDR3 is CASSLVPTAGETQYF. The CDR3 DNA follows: TGTGCCAGCAGCTTAGTACCTACCGCGGGGGAGACCCAGTACTTC.

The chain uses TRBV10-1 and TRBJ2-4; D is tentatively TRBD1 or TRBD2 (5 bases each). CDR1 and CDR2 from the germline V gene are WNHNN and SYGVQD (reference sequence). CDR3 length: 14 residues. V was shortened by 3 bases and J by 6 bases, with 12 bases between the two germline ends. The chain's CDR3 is CASSDGGQGNIQYF. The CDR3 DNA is TGCGCCAGCAGTGATGGAGGCCAGGGAAACATTCAGTACTTC.

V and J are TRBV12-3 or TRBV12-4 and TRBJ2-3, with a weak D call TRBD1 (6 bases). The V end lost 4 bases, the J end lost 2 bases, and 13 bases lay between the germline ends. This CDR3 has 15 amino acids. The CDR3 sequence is CASSSITGTTDTQYF. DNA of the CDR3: TGTGCCAGCAGTTCTATAACAGGGACCACAGATACGCAGTATTTT.

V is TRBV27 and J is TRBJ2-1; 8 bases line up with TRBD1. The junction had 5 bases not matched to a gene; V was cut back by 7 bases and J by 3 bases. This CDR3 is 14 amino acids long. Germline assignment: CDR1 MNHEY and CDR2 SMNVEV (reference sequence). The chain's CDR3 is CASKTGGHYNEQFF. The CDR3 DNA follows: TGTGCCAGCAAAACAGGGGGTCACTACAATGAGCAGTTCTTC.

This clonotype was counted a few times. CDR3 sequence: CASSETGPFNQPQHF. The CDR3 region has the DNA TGTGCCAGCAGCGAGACAGGGCCCTTTAATCAGCCCCAGCATTTT. This chain uses TRBV7-9 with TRBJ1-5, with 7 bases matching TRBD1. The CDR3 extends over 15 amino acids. The germline gives CDR1 SEHNR, CDR2 FQNEAQ (reference sequence). V gave up 5 bases and J gave up 4 bases; unmatched junction bases: 8.

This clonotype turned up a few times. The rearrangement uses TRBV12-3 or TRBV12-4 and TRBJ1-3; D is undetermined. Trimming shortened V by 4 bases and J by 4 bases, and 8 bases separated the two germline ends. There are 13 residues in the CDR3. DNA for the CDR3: TGTGCCAGCAGTTCACCTACAGGAAACACCATATATTTT. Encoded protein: CASSSPTGNTIYF.

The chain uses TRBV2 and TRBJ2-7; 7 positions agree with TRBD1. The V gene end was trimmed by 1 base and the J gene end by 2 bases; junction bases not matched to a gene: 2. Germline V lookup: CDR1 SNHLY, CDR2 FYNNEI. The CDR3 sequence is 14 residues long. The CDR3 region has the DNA TGTGCCAGCAGTGAAGACAGGGGCACCTACGAGCAGTACTTC. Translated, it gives CASSEDRGTYEQYF. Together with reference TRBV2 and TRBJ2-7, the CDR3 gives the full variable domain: EPEVTQTPSHQVTQMGQEVILRCVPISNHLYFYWYRQILGQKVEFLVSFYNNEISEKSEIFDDQFSVERPDGSNFTLKIRSTKLEDSAMYFCASSEDRGTYEQYFGPGTRLTVT.

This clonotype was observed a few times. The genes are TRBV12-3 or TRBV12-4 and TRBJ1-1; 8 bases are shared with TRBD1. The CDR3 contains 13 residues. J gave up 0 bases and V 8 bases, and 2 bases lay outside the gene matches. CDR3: CASGTGLNTEAFF. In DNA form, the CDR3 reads TGTGCCAGCGGGACAGGATTGAACACTGAAGCTTTCTTT.

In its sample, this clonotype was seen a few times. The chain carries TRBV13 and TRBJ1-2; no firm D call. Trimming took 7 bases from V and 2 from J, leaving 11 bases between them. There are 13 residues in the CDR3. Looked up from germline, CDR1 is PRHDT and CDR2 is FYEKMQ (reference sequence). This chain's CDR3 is CASIPTGNYGYTF. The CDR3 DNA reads TGTGCCAGCATCCCAACGGGAAACTATGGCTACACCTTC. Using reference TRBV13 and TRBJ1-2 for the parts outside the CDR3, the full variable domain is AAGVIQSPRHLIKEKRETATLKCYPIPRHDTVYWYQQGPGQDPQFLISFYEKMQSDKGSIPDRFSAQQFSDYHSELNMSSLELGDSALYFCASIPTGNYGYTFGSGTRLTVV.

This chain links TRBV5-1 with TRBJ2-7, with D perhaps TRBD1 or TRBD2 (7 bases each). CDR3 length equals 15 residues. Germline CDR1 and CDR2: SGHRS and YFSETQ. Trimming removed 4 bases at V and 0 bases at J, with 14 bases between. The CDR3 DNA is TGCGCCAGCAGCCGACAGGGAGGGGACTCCTACGAGCAGTACTTC. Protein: CASSRQGGDSYEQYF. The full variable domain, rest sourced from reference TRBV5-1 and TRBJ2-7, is KAGVTQTPRYLIKTRGQQVTLSCSPISGHRSVSWYQQTPGQGLQFLFEYFSETQRNKGNFPGRFSGRQFSNSRSEMNVSTLELGDSALYLCASSRQGGDSYEQYFGPGTRLTVT.